This is a list of T cell receptor beta chains from one sample in a study of cytomegalovirus exposure and HLA in healthy donors. Profiling relied on immunoSEQ multiplex PCR, and the TCRdb table lists in-frame clones only, not all of them. The repertoire consists of 150,000 to 200,000 clones, with approximately 78% occurring once and the leading ten covering less than 1.5%. Sequencing input: PBMCs. The receptors shown here come from a woman aged 25 to 45 in good health and CMV-seronegative. The CDR3 runs from the conserved cysteine through the conserved F or W. D genes are given only for firm matches. Rows may omit the clone size; those that give it use once, few, many or a size class.

v_gene,abundance,d_gene,j_gene,CDR3nt,CDR3aa
TRBV6-6,-,TRBD1,TRBJ1-2,TGTGCCAGCAGTTCCGCCGGGACAGGGAATGGCTACACCTTC,CASSSAGTGNGYTF
TRBV6-5,-,-,TRBJ1-1,TGTGCCAGCAGTTACGCTGGAGGGAACACTGAAGCTTTCTTT,CASSYAGGNTEAFF
TRBV25-1,once,-,TRBJ1-1,TGTGCCAGCAGTGAAGCCAGGGTCCCCACTGAAGCTTTCTTT,CASSEARVPTEAFF
TRBV10-3,-,TRBD2,TRBJ2-7,TGTGCCATCAGTGAAGGACTAGCGTTGCGGTACGAGCAGTACTTC,CAISEGLALRYEQYF
TRBV19,few,-,TRBJ2-6,TGTGCCAGTAGTATAGGAGGTGGGGCCAACGTCCTGACTTTC,CASSIGGGANVLTF
TRBV28,-,-,TRBJ2-5,TGTGCCACCTTCCAGGGTGCAGAGACCCAGTACTTC,CATFQGAETQYF
TRBV27,-,-,TRBJ1-2,TGTGCCAGCAGTTTGCGCGCAGGGTTTAACTATGGCTACACCTTC,CASSLRAGFNYGYTF
TRBV5-4,-,-,TRBJ2-5,TGTGCCAGCAGCCCCCGGGGTAGCGGCCAAGAGACCCAGTACTTC,CASSPRGSGQETQYF
TRBV19,-,-,TRBJ2-5,TGTGCCAGTAGTATAGATCATTTTCGGCAAGAGACCCAGTACTTC,CASSIDHFRQETQYF
TRBV19,-,TRBD1,TRBJ1-2,TGTGCCACCGTGGACAGGAACTATGGCTACACCTTC,CATVDRNYGYTF
TRBV19,-,-,TRBJ1-4,TGTGCCAGTAGTTTCCGCGGGACGGAAAACGGGGAACTGTTTTTT,CASSFRGTENGELFF
TRBV5-1,-,TRBD1,TRBJ2-1,TGCGCCAGCAGCTTGGCAGGGGGCAATGAGCAGTTCTTC,CASSLAGGNEQFF
TRBV7-3,few,TRBD1,TRBJ2-1,TGTGCCAGCAGCTCACGTAGGGGGCCGAACAATGAGCAGTTCTTC,CASSSRRGPNNEQFF
TRBV6-1,-,-,TRBJ2-1,TGTGCCACCCTGCGGGACCCGGGCCAGGCGGTTGAGCAGTTCTTC,CATLRDPGQAVEQFF
TRBV27,-,-,TRBJ1-1,TGTGCCAGCAGTTTAGAGGGAACCACTGAAGCTTTCTTT,CASSLEGTTEAFF
TRBV7-9,once,TRBD2,TRBJ2-7,TGTGCCAGCAGCACCCGGACTAGCCAATCCTACGAGCAGTACTTC,CASSTRTSQSYEQYF
TRBV19,-,-,TRBJ2-2,TGTGCCAGTAGTATAGTAAGAGGAGGGGAGCTGTTTTTT,CASSIVRGGELFF
TRBV7-6,-,TRBD2,TRBJ2-5,TGTGCCAGCAGCTTTGGACTAGCGGGCGGGTACCAAGAGACCCAGTACTTC,CASSFGLAGGYQETQYF
TRBV9,-,-,TRBJ2-1,TGTGCCAGCAGCCCAACGGAGGTGTACAATGAGCAGTTCTTC,CASSPTEVYNEQFF
TRBV7-6,-,-,TRBJ2-1,TGTGCCAGCAGCGCGAAATTGGGACTTGACTCCTACAATGAGCAGTTCTTC,CASSAKLGLDSYNEQFF
TRBV27,-,TRBD1,TRBJ2-7,TGTGCCAGCAGTCCGGGACAGGGCTATTACGAGCAGTACTTC,CASSPGQGYYEQYF
TRBV5-6,many,-,TRBJ1-1,TGTGCCAGCAGCCTGACCAGGGGCACTGAAGCTTTCTTT,CASSLTRGTEAFF
TRBV27,-,TRBD1,TRBJ1-4,TGTGCCAGCAGTTTGGGGACAGGGTTTGAAAAACTGTTTTTT,CASSLGTGFEKLFF
TRBV5-5,-,-,TRBJ1-5,TGTGCCAGCAGCCGCGGACAGAGTACCTGGAAGCCCCAGCATTTT,CASSRGQSTWKPQHF
TRBV11-3,-,TRBD1,TRBJ2-7,TGTGCCAGCAGCGGGGACCGGGACAGGGGCGACGAGCAGTACTTC,CASSGDRDRGDEQYF
TRBV19,-,TRBD1,TRBJ2-7,TGTGCCAGTAGTCCCCGACAGGGTACCAACGAGCAGTACTTC,CASSPRQGTNEQYF
TRBV27,-,-,TRBJ1-2,TGTGCCAGCAGTTTTACGGGAGATGGCTACACCTTC,CASSFTGDGYTF
TRBV9,-,TRBD1,TRBJ1-3,TGTGCCAGCGGGACAGGGGTAGGAAACACCATATATTTT,CASGTGVGNTIYF
TRBV28,-,-,TRBJ2-7,TGTGCCAGCAGTTTAGGCGGGTACGAGCAGTACTTC,CASSLGGYEQYF
TRBV7-9,-,-,TRBJ1-2,TGTGCCAGCAGCTTAGTGGTGGGAGGAAGCGGCTACACCTTC,CASSLVVGGSGYTF
TRBV5-4,few,-,TRBJ2-2,TGTGCCAGCAGCCTACAGGGCCGGGGGGCCGGGGAGCTGTTTTTT,CASSLQGRGAGELFF
TRBV28,once,-,TRBJ1-5,TGTGCCAGCAGGAGACTCACACCCAATCAGCCCCAGCATTTT,CASRRLTPNQPQHF
TRBV30,-,-,TRBJ2-7,TGTGCCTGGAACAGGGCGAACGAGCAGTACTTC,CAWNRANEQYF
TRBV5-1,-,TRBD2,TRBJ2-3,TGCGCCAGCAGACTGGCGGGAGGGGTGACAGATACGCAGTATTTT,CASRLAGGVTDTQYF
TRBV2,-,-,TRBJ1-1,TGTGCCAGCAGTGTAATTGACACTGAAGCTTTCTTT,CASSVIDTEAFF
TRBV6-5,once,-,TRBJ2-6,TGTGCCAGCAGTTACACAGGAGGGTCTGGGGCCAACGTCCTGACTTTC,CASSYTGGSGANVLTF
TRBV6-1,few,TRBD1,TRBJ1-1,TGTGCCAGCAGACAGGGGGAGGGCACTGAAGCTTTCTTT,CASRQGEGTEAFF
TRBV7-2,-,-,TRBJ2-7,TGTGCCAGCAGCACGCGTTTGACAGGAAACTACGAGCAGTACTTC,CASSTRLTGNYEQYF
TRBV7-3,-,-,TRBJ1-4,TGTGCCAGCAGCTTAAGAACGGGGGGTTCACAGGGCGGGAATGAAAAACTGTTTTTT,CASSLRTGGSQGGNEKLFF
TRBV25-1,few,-,TRBJ1-1,TGTGCCAGCAGTGAATGGGGAATTGGGGGGTCGAACACTGAAGCTTTCTTT,CASSEWGIGGSNTEAFF
TRBV9,-,TRBD2,TRBJ2-3,TGTGCCAGTACGGTACTGGCGGGAGGGGGAGATACGCAGTATTTT,CASTVLAGGGDTQYF
TRBV27,-,-,TRBJ2-2,TGTGCCAGCACATTGGGGGGTAACACCGGGGAGCTGTTTTTT,CASTLGGNTGELFF
TRBV6-1,once,TRBD2,TRBJ2-5,TGTGCCAGCAGTGAAGGGCTAGCGGGGCCCCAAGAGACCCAGTACTTC,CASSEGLAGPQETQYF
TRBV7-9,-,-,TRBJ1-6,TGTGCCAGCAGCACGGGGGGGGTAAGAAATTCACCCCTCCACTTT,CASSTGGVRNSPLHF
TRBV11-3,-,TRBD2,TRBJ2-1,TGTGCCAGCAGCTTAGAAGCGGGAAGCTCCTACAATGAGCAGTTCTTC,CASSLEAGSSYNEQFF
TRBV6-6,-,-,TRBJ2-1,TGTGCCAGCAGTTACGACGCGGGTCGGGCCAATGAGCAGTTCTTC,CASSYDAGRANEQFF
TRBV7-6,-,-,TRBJ2-5,TGTGCCAGCAGCTTAGGCCAGCAAGAGACCCAGTACTTC,CASSLGQQETQYF
TRBV27,once,-,TRBJ2-7,TGTGCCAGCAGTAGAAGGGAGAACCTCTACGAGCAGTACTTC,CASSRRENLYEQYF
TRBV7-6,-,-,TRBJ1-5,TGTGCCAGCAGCCCTGTGGGTGTGGGGGCAAGGCAGCCCCAGCATTTT,CASSPVGVGARQPQHF
TRBV6-5,-,-,TRBJ2-6,-,CASSLLRANVLTF
TRBV6-5,once,TRBD1,TRBJ2-7,TGTGCCAGCAGTTACTCGGACAGGGCCTACGAGCAGTACTTC,CASSYSDRAYEQYF
TRBV28,-,TRBD1,TRBJ2-2,TGTGCCAGCAGTTCCCTGCCGCATCGACAGGGTGACACCGGGGAGCTGTTTTTT,CASSSLPHRQGDTGELFF
TRBV11-3,-,TRBD2,TRBJ2-1,TGTGCCAGCAGCCCCGCCGGCGGGAGGTCCCCCTACAATGAGCAGTTCTTC,CASSPAGGRSPYNEQFF
TRBV5-4,-,TRBD2,TRBJ2-4,TGTGCCAGCAGCTTGAAAGCGGGAGAGGTCAAAAACATTCAGTACTTC,CASSLKAGEVKNIQYF
TRBV2,-,-,TRBJ1-5,TGTGCCAGCAGTGAACAAGGGGTCCGACAGCCCCAGCATTTT,CASSEQGVRQPQHF
TRBV11-2,-,TRBD1,TRBJ1-1,TGTGCCAGCAGTTTTGGGACAGCTGAAGCTTTCTTT,CASSFGTAEAFF
TRBV5-1,-,-,TRBJ2-7,TGCGCCAGCAGCTTCAGGGTTCCCTACGAGCAGTACTTC,CASSFRVPYEQYF